This T cell receptor (beta chain) was captured in a study of shared clonotypes between healthy human individuals. This table comes from immunoSEQ multiplex PCR, and its TCRdb copy is limited to in-frame clones, with some not included. This repertoire shows 2 million to 2.5 million clones, roughly 90% found once; its top ten account for about 0.41%. Deletions cut 2 bases from V and 6 bases from J, with 9 bases between. This CDR3 is built from 13 residues. The germline gives CDR1 MGHRA, CDR2 YSYEKL. About this clone: Antigen: not known.

General study findings and limits: Naive subsets, compared against memory subsets, generally had larger estimated richness values.

V and J are TRBV4-1 and TRBJ2-3; D is perhaps TRBD2 (6 bases). Sequenced input: naive CD4+ T cells from PBMCs. The subset: CD45RA+ positively selected. The clonotype comes from a man aged 18 to 30 in good health. Some clones in this sample may be carry-over from other donors' samples. The CDR3 region has the DNA TGCGCCAGCAGCCAACCAAGCGGGGATACGCAGTATTTT. It translates to CASSQPSGDTQYF.